This TCR beta chain was obtained from a study of OX40 agonist ivuxolimab in advanced cancers. Overall study: Ivuxolimab, which is an agonistic anti-OX40 (CD134) antibody, was administered to the patients. Administration of intravenous ivuxolimab to patients occurred every 2 weeks at 0.01 to 10 mg/kg.

Sequencing was performed with immunoSEQ multiplex PCR; in TCRdb, only in-frame clones are kept and a portion is missing. The table shows 70,000 or so clones, with about 90% occurring only once. Autoimmune disease history or systemic immunosuppression disqualified patients. Germline CDR1 is LNHNV and CDR2 is YYDKDF (reference sequence). The CDR3 consists of 17 residues. V gave up 2 bases and J gave up 5 bases; unmatched junction bases: 11. As concerns this clone: Its antigen is unidentified.

Findings and caveats of the study: Averaged across samples, CD8+ T cells carried more expanded clones than CD4+ did.

This sequence was found in an adult with an advanced solid tumor such as melanoma, head and neck, liver or kidney cancer. Sequences were derived from CD4+ or CD8+ T cells sorted from blood, sampled in a trial of the OX40 agonist ivuxolimab. The chain joins TRBV15 to TRBJ2-4, with 8 bases aligning to TRBD1. The CDR3 loop is CATSRKGQGIYQNIQYF. CDR3 sequence (DNA): TGTGCCACCAGCAGAAAAGGACAGGGAATCTATCAAAACATTCAGTACTTC.